Sequencing of this T cell receptor beta chain was carried out in a study of blood T cell repertoires in COVID-19. About the research overall: Samples representing acute and convalescent COVID-19 were sourced from the United States, Italy and Spain.

Germline CDR1 reads MNHEY; CDR2 reads SVGAGI. V lost 6 bases to trimming and J lost 5 bases, with 11 bases between them. This CDR3 comprises 13 residues. Clones were read by immunoSEQ multiplex PCR, and TCRdb kept only the in-frame ones, dropping some. The table lists approximately 73,000 clones, around 86% of them singletons. Sequencing was carried out using peripheral blood. The rearrangement joins TRBV6-5 to TRBJ2-1; D is undetermined. The clonotype comes from a woman aged 55-70 years with acute or convalescent COVID-19. CDR3 loop: CASRIFRDNEQFF. In nucleotides, the CDR3 is TGTGCCAGCAGAATCTTCCGGGACAATGAGCAGTTCTTC.